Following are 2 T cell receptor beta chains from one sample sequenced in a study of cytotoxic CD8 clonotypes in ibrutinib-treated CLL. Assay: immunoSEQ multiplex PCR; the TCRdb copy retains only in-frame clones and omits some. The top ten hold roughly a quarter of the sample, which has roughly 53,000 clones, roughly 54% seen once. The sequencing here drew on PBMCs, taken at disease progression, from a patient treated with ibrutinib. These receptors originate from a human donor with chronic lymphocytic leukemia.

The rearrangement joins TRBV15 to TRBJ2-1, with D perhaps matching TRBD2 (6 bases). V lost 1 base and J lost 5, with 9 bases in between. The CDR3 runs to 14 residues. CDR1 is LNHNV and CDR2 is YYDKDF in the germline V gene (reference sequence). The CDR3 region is CATSRAGSDNEQFF. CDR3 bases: TGTGCCACCAGCAGAGCCGGGAGTGACAATGAGCAGTTCTTC.

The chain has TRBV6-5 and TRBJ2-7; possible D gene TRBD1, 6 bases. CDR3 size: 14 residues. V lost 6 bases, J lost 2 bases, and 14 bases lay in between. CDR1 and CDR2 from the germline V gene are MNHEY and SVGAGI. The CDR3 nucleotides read TGTGCCAGCAGGTCGAAGGGGACAACCTACGAGCAGTACTTC. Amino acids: CASRSKGTTYEQYF.